A selection of T cell receptor beta chains follows, all from one sample in a study of technical replicates of blood from a handful of donors. Produced via immunoSEQ multiplex PCR; TCRdb's table is partial and in-frame only. The repertoire consists of 15,000 to 20,000 clones, with about 83% occurring once and the leading ten covering 9% to 15%. Sequencing was done on a sample of PBMCs. The origin of the receptors is a human donor in good health. CDR3s include the opening cysteine and the closing phenylalanine or tryptophan. The D gene is left open where the match is weak. Clone size is stated in some rows and not others, as once, few, many or a class when expanded.

CDR3aa: CASSDTQGSGGYTF
CDR3nt: TGCGCCAGCAGTGACACACAGGGTTCTGGTGGCTACACCTTC
abundance: -
v_gene: TRBV10-1
d_gene: -
j_gene: TRBJ1-2

CDR3aa: CASSPSGTVGTDTQYF
CDR3nt: TGTGCCAGCAGCCCCTCGGGGACAGTTGGCACAGATACGCAGTATTTT
abundance: -
v_gene: TRBV28
d_gene: TRBD1
j_gene: TRBJ2-3

CDR3aa: CASSRPDSANYEQYF
CDR3nt: TGTGCCAGCAGCCGTCCGGACAGCGCAAACTACGAGCAGTACTTC
abundance: -
v_gene: TRBV5-8
d_gene: -
j_gene: TRBJ2-7

CDR3aa: CASSLGTSGRTDTQYF
CDR3nt: TGTGCCAGCAGTTTAGGGACTAGCGGACGCACAGATACGCAGTATTTT
abundance: -
v_gene: TRBV27
d_gene: TRBD2
j_gene: TRBJ2-3

CDR3aa: CATQTGGTEAFF
CDR3nt: TGTGCCACCCAGACCGGGGGGACTGAAGCTTTCTTT
abundance: -
v_gene: TRBV7-8
d_gene: -
j_gene: TRBJ1-1

CDR3aa: CASSPGNHNEQFF
CDR3nt: TGTGCCAGCAGTCCTGGCAACCACAATGAGCAGTTCTTC
abundance: -
v_gene: TRBV6-6
d_gene: -
j_gene: TRBJ2-1

CDR3aa: CASSDLSGSNEQFF
CDR3nt: TGCGCCAGCAGTGACTTGAGCGGGAGTAATGAGCAGTTCTTC
abundance: few
v_gene: TRBV10-1
d_gene: TRBD2
j_gene: TRBJ2-1

CDR3aa: CASSPQTGRETQYF
CDR3nt: TGTGCCAGCAGCCCTCAGACAGGGAGGGAGACCCAGTACTTC
abundance: -
v_gene: TRBV9
d_gene: -
j_gene: TRBJ2-5

CDR3aa: CASSLASPADGETQYF
CDR3nt: TGTGCCAGCAGCTTAGCGTCCCCTGCTGACGGGGAGACCCAGTACTTC
abundance: -
v_gene: TRBV7-9
d_gene: -
j_gene: TRBJ2-5

CDR3aa: CSAGTSGFSTSYNEQFF
CDR3nt: TGCAGCGCTGGGACTAGCGGTTTCTCTACCTCCTACAATGAGCAGTTCTTC
abundance: -
v_gene: TRBV29-1
d_gene: TRBD2
j_gene: TRBJ2-1

CDR3aa: CASSLPFGQGRYEQYF
CDR3nt: TGTGCCAGCAGCCTCCCCTTCGGACAGGGGCGCTACGAGCAGTACTTC
abundance: -
v_gene: TRBV28
d_gene: TRBD1
j_gene: TRBJ2-7